This T cell receptor beta chain was captured in a study of blood T cells in healthy people across ages. J lost 4 bases, V lost 3 bases, and 9 bases had no gene match. The CDR3 runs 16 residues. Germline V CDR1 and CDR2: SGHRS, YFSETQ. Total RNA was isolated from each sample in quantities of at least 6 micrograms. It was with a sample-barcoded 5' primer and a J-beta primer mix that a second PCR of about 6 to 11 cycles was run. TCRdb analysed the 5' RACE reads with MiXCR anew, one entry per CDR3 protein. The sample includes some 1.5 million distinct CDR3 sequences, about 28% of them seen just once. This clonotype was sampled from a woman aged 25 to 39 in good health. The sequencing input was blood. The chain links TRBV5-1 to TRBJ2-1; 8 nucleotides match TRBD2. This CDR3 reads CASSSSGGRTYNEQFF. CDR3 nucleotide sequence: TGCGCCAGCAGCTCCTCGGGCGGGAGGACGTACAATGAGCAGTTCTTC.